This T cell receptor (beta chain) emerged from a study of shared clonotypes between healthy human individuals. The ends were cut back, 2 bases at V and 3 bases at J, with 10 bases in the middle. From germline, CDR1 is SGHRS and CDR2 YFSETQ. This CDR3 spans 14 amino acids. In the authors' workflow: ImmunoSEQ junction-only sequences lacked quality scores, so their filtering differed. This table comes from immunoSEQ multiplex PCR, and its TCRdb copy is limited to in-frame clones, with some not included. That table furnishes V, J and clone size, whereas the DNA furnished D and trimming. The profile shows roughly 2,500,000 clones, approximately 93% of them singletons. Broader study findings: For sorted subsets, rarefaction showed incomplete sequencing despite large depth. On the whole, naive subsets had larger estimated richness than memory subsets had. Blood alone was sampled, and tissue repertoires likely differ.

Remarks on this clone: Its target is unknown.

The material sequenced was naive CD4+ T cells from PBMCs. Subset indicated: CD45RA+ positively selected. This TCR derives from a man aged 18 to 35 in good health. Some clones in this sample may be carry-over from other donors' samples. The J gene is TRBJ2-3, the V gene TRBV5-1; D is ambiguous. CDR3 bases: TGCGCCAGCAGCTTCCCCGGCCGAACAGATACGCAGTATTTT. Amino acid sequence: CASSFPGRTDTQYF.